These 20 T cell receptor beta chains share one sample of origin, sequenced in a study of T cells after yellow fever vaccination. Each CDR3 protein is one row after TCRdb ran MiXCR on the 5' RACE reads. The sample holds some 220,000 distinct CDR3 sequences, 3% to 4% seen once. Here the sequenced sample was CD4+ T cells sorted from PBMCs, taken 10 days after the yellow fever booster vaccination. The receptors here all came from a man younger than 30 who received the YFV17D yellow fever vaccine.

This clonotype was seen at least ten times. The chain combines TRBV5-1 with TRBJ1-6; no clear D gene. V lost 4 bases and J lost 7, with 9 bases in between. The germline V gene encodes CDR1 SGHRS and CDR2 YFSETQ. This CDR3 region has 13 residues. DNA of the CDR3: TGCGCCAGCAGCCAGATGGGGAATTCACCCCTCCACTTT. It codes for CASSQMGNSPLHF.

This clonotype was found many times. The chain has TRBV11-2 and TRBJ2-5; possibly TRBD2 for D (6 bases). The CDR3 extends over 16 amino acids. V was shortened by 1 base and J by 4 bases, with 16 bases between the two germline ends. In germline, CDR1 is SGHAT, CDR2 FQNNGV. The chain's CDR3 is CASSLGARDLGETQYF. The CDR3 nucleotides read TGTGCCAGCAGCTTAGGGGCGCGGGACTTGGGAGAGACCCAGTACTTC.

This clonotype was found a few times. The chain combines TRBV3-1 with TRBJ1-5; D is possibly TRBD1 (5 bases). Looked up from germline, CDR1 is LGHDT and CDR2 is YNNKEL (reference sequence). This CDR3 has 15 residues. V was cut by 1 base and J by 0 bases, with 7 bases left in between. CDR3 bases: TGTGCCAGCAGCCAAGGCAGGGTTAGCAATCAGCCCCAGCATTTT. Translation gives CASSQGRVSNQPQHF.

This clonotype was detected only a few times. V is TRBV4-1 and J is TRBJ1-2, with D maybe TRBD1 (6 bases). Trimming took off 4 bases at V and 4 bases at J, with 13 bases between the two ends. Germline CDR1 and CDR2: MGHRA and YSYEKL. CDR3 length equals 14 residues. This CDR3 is CASSPTQGSYGYTF. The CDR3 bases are TGCGCCAGCAGCCCAACACAGGGCAGCTATGGCTACACCTTC.

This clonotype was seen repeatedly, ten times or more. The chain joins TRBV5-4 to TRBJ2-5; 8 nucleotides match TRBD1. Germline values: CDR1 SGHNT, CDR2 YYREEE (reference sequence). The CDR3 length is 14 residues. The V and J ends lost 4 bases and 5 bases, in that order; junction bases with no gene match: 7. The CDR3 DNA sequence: TGTGCCAGCAGCAGACAGGGGTCGGTGGAGACCCAGTACTTC. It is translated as CASSRQGSVETQYF.

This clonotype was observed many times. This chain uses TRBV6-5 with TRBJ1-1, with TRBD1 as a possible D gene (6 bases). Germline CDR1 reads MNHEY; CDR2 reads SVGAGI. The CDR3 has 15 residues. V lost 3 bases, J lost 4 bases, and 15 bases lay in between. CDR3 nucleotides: TGTGCCAGCAGTTATGGGGGGCGGGTGCGCACTGAAGCTTTCTTT. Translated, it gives CASSYGGRVRTEAFF.

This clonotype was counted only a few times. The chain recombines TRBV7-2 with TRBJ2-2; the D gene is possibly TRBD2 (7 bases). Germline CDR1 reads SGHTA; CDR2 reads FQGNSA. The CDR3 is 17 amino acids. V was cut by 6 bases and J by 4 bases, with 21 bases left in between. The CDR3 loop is CASSMGRGQGPTGELFF. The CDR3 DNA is TGTGCCAGCAGTATGGGGCGGGGGCAGGGGCCCACCGGGGAGCTGTTTTTT.

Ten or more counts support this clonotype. This CDR3 is CASSPRQSYEQYF. CDR3 nucleotides: TGTGCCAGCTCACCCCGACAGTCCTACGAGCAGTACTTC. V usage is TRBV18 and J usage is TRBJ2-7; maybe TRBD1 (5 bases). The CDR3 loop spans 13 amino acids. The V end lost 3 bases, the J end lost 1 base, and 7 bases lay between the germline ends. Germline lookup yields CDR1 KGHSH and CDR2 LQKENI.

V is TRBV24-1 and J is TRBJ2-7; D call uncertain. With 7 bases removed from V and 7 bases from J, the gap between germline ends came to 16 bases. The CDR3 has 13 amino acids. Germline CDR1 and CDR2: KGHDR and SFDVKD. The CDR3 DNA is TGTGCCACCAGGACCTTTGCGGCTGGTGAGCAGTACGTC. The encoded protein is CATRTFAAGEQYV.

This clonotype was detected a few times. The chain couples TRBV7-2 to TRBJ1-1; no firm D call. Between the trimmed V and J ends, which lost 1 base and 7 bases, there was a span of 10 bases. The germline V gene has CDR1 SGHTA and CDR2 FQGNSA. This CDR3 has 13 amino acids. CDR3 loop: CASSLDSGSEAFF. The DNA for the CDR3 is TGTGCCAGCAGCTTAGACTCGGGCAGTGAAGCTTTCTTT.

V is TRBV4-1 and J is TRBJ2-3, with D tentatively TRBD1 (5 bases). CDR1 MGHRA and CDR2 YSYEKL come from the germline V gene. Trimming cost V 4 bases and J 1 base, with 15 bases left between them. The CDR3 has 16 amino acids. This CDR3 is CASSPVGQRGTDTQYF. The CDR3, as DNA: TGCGCCAGCAGCCCAGTGGGGCAAAGAGGCACAGATACGCAGTATTTT.

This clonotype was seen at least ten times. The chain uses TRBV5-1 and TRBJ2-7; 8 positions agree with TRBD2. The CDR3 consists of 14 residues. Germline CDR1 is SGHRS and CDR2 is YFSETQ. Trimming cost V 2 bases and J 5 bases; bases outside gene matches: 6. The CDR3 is CASSFGRGANEQYF. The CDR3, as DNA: TGCGCCAGCAGCTTCGGGCGGGGGGCTAACGAGCAGTACTTC.

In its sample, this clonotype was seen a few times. The CDR3, as DNA: TGTGCCAGTACAGGGGGACCCATGAACACTGAAGCTTTCTTT. It specifies CASTGGPMNTEAFF. The chain uses TRBV19 and TRBJ1-1; 7 positions match TRBD1. Trimming at V came to 7 bases and at J to 0 bases, leaving 5 bases not matched to a gene. Germline CDR1 LNHDA, CDR2 SQIVND (reference sequence). CDR3 length: 14 residues. Combining the CDR3 with reference TRBV19 and TRBJ1-1 gives the whole variable domain DGGITQSPKYLFRKEGQNVTLSCEQNLNHDAMYWYRQDPGQGLRLIYYSQIVNDFQKGDIAEGYSVSREKKESFPLTVTSAQKNPTAFYLCASTGGPMNTEAFFGQGTRLTVV.

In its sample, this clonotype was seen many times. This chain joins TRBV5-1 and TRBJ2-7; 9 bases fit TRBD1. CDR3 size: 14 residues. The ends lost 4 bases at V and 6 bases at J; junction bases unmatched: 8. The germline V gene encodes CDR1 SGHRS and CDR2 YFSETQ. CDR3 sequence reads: CASSRTGAGGEQYF. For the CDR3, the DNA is TGCGCCAGCAGCCGGACAGGGGCCGGGGGCGAGCAGTACTTC.

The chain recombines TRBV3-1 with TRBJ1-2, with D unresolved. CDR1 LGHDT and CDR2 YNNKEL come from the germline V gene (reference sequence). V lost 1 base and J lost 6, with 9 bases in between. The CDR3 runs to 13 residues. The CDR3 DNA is TGTGCCAGCAGCCAAGGAGGGAGGCATGGCTACACCTTC. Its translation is CASSQGGRHGYTF.

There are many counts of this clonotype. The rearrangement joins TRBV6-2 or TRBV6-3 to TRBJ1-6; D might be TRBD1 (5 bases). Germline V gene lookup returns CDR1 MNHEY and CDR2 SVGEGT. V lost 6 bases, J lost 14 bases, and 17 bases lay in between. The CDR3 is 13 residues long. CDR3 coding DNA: TGTGCCAGCAGACCGGACATGCGTCTGACCCTCCACTTT. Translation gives CASRPDMRLTLHF.

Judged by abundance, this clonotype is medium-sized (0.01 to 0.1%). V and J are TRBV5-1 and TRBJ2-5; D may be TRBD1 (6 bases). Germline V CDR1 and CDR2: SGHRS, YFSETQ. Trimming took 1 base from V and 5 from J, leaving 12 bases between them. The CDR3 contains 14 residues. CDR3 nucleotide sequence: TGCGCCAGCAGCTTGTTGGGGGCCGGGGAGACCCAGTACTTC. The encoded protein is CASSLLGAGETQYF.

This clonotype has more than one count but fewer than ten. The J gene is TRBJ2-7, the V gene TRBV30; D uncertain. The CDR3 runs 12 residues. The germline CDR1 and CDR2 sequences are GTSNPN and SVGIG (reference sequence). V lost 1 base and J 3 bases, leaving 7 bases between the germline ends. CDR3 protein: CAWSEPHYEQYF. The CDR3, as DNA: TGTGCCTGGAGTGAGCCTCACTACGAGCAGTACTTC.

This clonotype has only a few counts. The CDR3 DNA follows: TGTGCCAGCAAGGCCCAGGGCTATGGCTACACCTTC. This codes for CASKAQGYGYTF. The chain carries TRBV2 and TRBJ1-2; the D gene is possibly TRBD1 (5 bases). The CDR3 covers 12 residues. CDR1 is SNHLY and CDR2 is FYNNEI in the germline V gene. Trimming took 7 bases from V and 4 from J, leaving 10 bases between them.

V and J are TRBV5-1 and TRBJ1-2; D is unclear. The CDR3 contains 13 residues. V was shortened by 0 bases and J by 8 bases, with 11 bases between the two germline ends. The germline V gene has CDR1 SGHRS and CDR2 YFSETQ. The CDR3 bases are TGCGCCAGCAGCTTGGCCGCAGGCGAGGGCTACACCTTC. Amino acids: CASSLAAGEGYTF.